The sequence of this T cell receptor (beta chain) was determined in a study of T cell responses to AZD1222 COVID-19 vaccine (dated by TCRdb to about 2021). Context from the whole study: AZD1222 recipients whose second dose came at about 4 weeks and those whose second dose came at about 12 weeks were combined into one group, since spike-specific TCR depth and breadth did not differ between the two schedules. TCR sequencing was performed for some 250 trial participants, of whom about 200 were given two doses of AZD1222 and 26 were given two doses of MenACWY control vaccine. Trial participants were enrolled by age into 18-55, 56-69 and 70-plus year subgroups, with about 150, 28 and 57 TCR-sequenced participants respectively.

The time point label for this specimen denotes: baseline before first vaccination. Vaccinee samples came from UK trials COV001 and COV002, including a single-blind randomized controlled phase 2/3 trial of AZD1222 (ChAdOx1 nCoV-19) in healthy adults. For TCRbeta chain sequencing, PBMC samples were collected from trial participants at day 0 and at day 28 after the second dose. The CDR3 regions of human TCRbeta chains were analyzed by immunosequencing. From the authors' description of their analysis: TCRs in the repertoires were matched against a reference library of SARS-CoV-2-specific TCRs that had been generated with the MIRA antigen-specificity platform. Breadth was defined as the fraction of unique TCRs that were SARS-CoV-2-associated, and depth was defined as the fraction of total T cells that were SARS-CoV-2-associated. Each spike-specific TCR was assigned to its reactive spike region and to a CD4 or CD8 class using the MIRA data. Log10-transformed breadth and depth values were compared by one-way ANOVA with Sidak's multiple comparisons tests. TCRdb retrieved this table from immuneACCESS and kept in-frame rearrangements only. Not all clones are present; in checked studies, unresolved V genes account for under half, and no reason is known for the remainder. V, J and clone size were drawn from that table, and D and trimming were deduced from the DNA. Across this sample there are 120,000 or so clones, with 90% seen only once. The top ten constitute approximately 7.6% of the sample.

The study at large found these results: Most participants were white British and females outnumbered males, and the authors suggested that clonal diversity may have been underestimated. Reportedly, close to half of the unique spike-specific TCRs recognized epitopes lying outside the regions that are mutated in the B.1.351 and B.1.1.7 variants. The 56-69-year group was small, and its depth increase did not reach significance, likely because of low power. After two AZD1222 doses, both the breadth and the depth of spike-specific TCRs were significantly higher than at day 0 and than in MenACWY recipients. Because no day 14 peak-response samples were available, repertoires were characterized only after the peak T cell response. The vaccine-associated CD4 TCRs covered the entire spike protein, and the dominant responses fell in regions 160-218 and 743-854. Conclusions about previously exposed vaccinees are limited, since just five or six AZD1222 recipients were seropositive for SARS-CoV-2 at baseline.

A word on this clone: Its antigen is not yet known. Per-nucleotide qualities are absent, and no much larger clonotype sits a single base away.

The input for sequencing was peripheral blood, taken on day 0 of AZD1222 vaccination. The receptor was derived from an adult in good health.

Read as DNA, the sequence is TGTGCCAGCAGTTTATTTACTAGCGGGACCGCCGGGGAGCTGTTTTTT. Translation gives CASSLFTSGTAGELFF. The chain uses TRBV28 and TRBJ2-2, and TRBD2 matches 10 of the central bases. Based on the germline V gene, the CDR1 and CDR2 sequences are MDHEN and SYDVKM. The germline V end is reduced by 1 base and the J end by 6 bases; junction bases left unmatched: 5. Inclusive of the bounding cysteine and phenylalanine, the CDR3 is 16 residues long. Here the CDR3 DNA is all that survives: 48 bases in frame from base 1.